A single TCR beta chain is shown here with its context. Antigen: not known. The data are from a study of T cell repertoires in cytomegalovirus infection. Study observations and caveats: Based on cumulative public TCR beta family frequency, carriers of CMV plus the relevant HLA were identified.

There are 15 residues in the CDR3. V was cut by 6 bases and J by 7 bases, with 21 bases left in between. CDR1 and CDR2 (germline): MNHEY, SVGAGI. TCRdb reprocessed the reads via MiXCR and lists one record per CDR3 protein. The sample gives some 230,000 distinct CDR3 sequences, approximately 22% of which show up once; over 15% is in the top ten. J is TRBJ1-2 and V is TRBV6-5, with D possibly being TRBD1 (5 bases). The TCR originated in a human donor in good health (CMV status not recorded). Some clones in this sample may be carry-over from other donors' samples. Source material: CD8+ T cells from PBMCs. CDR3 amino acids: CASSPEGPLLGGYTF. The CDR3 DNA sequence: TGTGCCAGCAGCCCCGAGGGACCCTTACTAGGTGGCTACACCTTC.